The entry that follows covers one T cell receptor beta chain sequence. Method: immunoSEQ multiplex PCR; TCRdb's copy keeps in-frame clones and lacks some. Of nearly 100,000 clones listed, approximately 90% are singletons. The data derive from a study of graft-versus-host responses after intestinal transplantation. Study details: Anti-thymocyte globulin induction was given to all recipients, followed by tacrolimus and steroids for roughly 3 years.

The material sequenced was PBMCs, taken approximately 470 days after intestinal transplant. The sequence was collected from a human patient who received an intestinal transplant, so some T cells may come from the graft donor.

The CDR3 is CASSIVARGYGTQETQYF. The CDR3 nucleotides are TGTGCCAGTAGTATAGTCGCCCGGGGCTATGGGACACAAGAGACCCAGTACTTC. The chain links TRBV19 to TRBJ2-5, with D perhaps TRBD1 (6 bases). V was clipped by 1 base and J by 2 bases, with 20 bases between them. Looked up from germline, CDR1 is LNHDA and CDR2 is SQIVND (reference sequence). The CDR3 extends over 18 amino acids.